Sequencing of this T cell receptor beta chain was carried out in a study of blood T cell repertoires in COVID-19. The data were produced by immunoSEQ multiplex PCR, yet TCRdb's version contains in-frame clones alone and is incomplete. The sample contains about 170,000 clones, about 80% of which appear only once. Germline V lookup: CDR1 MNHEY, CDR2 SVGAGI. The CDR3 is 14 amino acids. Trimming pared 0 bases from V and 8 bases from J, leaving 10 bases between. Participant-reported clinical history was the basis for cohort assignment. The chain recombines TRBV6-5 with TRBJ1-4; possible D gene TRBD1, 5 bases. The sequenced sample consisted of PBMCs or T cells enriched from blood (not recorded which). The sequence came from a woman aged 70-85 years in a cohort exposed to, infected with or recovered from COVID-19 (not recorded which). CDR3 sequence reads: CASSYSAGREKLFF. For the CDR3, the DNA is TGTGCCAGCAGTTACTCCGCAGGGCGGGAAAAACTGTTTTTT.